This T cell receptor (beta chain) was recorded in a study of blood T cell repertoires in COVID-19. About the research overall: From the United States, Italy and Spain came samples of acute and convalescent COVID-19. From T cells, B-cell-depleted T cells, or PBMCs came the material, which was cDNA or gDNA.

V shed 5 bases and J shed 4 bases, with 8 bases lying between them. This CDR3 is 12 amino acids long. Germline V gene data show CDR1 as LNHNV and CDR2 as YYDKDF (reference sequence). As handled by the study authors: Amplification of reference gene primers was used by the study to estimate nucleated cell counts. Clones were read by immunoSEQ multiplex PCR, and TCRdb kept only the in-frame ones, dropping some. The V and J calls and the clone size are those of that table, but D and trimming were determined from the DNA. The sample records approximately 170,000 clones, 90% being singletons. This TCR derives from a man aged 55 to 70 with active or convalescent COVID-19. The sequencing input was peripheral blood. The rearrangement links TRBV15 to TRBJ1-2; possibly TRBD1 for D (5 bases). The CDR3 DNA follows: TGTGCCACCAGCTGGGGCGGCTATGGCTACACCTTC. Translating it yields CATSWGGYGYTF. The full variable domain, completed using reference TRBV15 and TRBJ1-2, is DAMVIQNPRYQVTQFGKPVTLSCSQTLNHNVMYWYQQKSSQAPKLLFHYYDKDFNNEADTPDNFQSRRPNTSFCFLDIRSPGLGDTAMYLCATSWGGYGYTFGSGTRLTVV.